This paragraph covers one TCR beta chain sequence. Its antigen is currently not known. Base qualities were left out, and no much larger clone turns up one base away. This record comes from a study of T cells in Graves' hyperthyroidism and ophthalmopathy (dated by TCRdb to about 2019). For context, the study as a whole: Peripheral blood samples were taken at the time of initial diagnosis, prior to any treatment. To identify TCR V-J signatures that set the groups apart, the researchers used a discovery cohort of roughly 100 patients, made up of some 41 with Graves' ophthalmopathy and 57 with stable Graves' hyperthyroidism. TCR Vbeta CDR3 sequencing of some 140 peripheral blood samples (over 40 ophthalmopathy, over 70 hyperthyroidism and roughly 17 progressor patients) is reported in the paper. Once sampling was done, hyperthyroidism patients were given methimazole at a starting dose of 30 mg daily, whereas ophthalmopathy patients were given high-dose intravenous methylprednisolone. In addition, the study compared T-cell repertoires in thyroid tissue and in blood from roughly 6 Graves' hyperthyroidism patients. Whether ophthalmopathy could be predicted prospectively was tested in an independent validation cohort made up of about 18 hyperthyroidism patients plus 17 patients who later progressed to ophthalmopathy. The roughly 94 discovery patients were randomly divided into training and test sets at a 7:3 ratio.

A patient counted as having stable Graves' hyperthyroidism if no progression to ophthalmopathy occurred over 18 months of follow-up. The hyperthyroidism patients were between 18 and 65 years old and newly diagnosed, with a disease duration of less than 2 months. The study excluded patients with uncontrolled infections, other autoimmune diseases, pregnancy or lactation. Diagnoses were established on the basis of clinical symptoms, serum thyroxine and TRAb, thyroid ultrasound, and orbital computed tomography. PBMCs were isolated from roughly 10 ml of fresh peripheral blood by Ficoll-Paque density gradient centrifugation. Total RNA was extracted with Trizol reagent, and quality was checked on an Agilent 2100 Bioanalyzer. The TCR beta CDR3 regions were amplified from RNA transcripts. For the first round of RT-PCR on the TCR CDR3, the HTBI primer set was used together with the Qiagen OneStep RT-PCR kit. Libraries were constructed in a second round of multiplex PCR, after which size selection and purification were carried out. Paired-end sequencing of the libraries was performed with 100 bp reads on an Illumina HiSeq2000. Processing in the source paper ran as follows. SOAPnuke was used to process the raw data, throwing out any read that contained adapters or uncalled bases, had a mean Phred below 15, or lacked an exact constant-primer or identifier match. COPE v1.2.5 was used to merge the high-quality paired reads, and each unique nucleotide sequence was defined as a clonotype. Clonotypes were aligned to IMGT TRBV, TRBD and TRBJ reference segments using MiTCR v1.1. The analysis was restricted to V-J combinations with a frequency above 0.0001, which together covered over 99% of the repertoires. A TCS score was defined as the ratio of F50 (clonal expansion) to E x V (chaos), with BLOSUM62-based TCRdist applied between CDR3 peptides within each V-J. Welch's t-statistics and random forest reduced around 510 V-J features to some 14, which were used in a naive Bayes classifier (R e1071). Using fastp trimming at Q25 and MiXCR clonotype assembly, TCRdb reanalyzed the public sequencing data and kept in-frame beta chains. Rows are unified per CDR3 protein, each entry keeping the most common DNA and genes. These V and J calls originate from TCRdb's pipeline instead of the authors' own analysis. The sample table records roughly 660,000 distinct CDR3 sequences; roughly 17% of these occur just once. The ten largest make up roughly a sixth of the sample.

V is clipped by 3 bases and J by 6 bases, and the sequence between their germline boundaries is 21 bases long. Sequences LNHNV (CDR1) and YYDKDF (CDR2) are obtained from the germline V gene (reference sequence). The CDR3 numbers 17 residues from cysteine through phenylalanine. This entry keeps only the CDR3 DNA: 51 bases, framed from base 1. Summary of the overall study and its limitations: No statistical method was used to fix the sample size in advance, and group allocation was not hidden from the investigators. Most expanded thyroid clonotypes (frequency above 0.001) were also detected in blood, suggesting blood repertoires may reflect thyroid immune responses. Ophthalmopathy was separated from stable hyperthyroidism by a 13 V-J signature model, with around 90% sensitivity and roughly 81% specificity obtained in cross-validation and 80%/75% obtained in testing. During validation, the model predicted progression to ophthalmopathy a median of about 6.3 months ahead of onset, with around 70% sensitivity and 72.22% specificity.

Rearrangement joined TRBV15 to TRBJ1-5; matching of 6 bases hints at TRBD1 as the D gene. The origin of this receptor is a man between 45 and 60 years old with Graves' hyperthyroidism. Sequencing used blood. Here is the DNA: TGTGCCACCAGCAGCCGTACAGGGATTCCGGGGGGTCAGCCCCAGCATTTT. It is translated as CATSSRTGIPGGQPQHF.